A selection of T cell receptor beta chains follows, all from one sample in a study of shared clonotypes between healthy human individuals. The data were produced by immunoSEQ multiplex PCR, yet TCRdb's version contains in-frame clones alone and is incomplete. In the table there are 550,000 to 650,000 clones, about 96% of which are singletons. The sequencing sample was made of naive CD8+ T cells sorted from blood. The receptors originated from a woman aged 25-40 years in good health. Both conserved end residues are part of each CDR3. A D gene is named only where the DNA matches it firmly. Clone size is stated in some rows and not others, as once, few, many or a class when expanded.

j_call clone_size v_call d_call cdr3_aa cdr3_nt
TRBJ2-7 NA TRBV7-2 TRBD2 CASSLQTGLAGSYEQYF TGTGCCAGCAGCTTACAGACAGGACTAGCGGGCTCCTACGAGCAGTACTTC
TRBJ2-3 NA TRBV7-8 TRBD2 CASSPRPAGGYTDTQYF TGTGCCAGCAGCCCTAGGCCGGCGGGAGGCTACACAGATACGCAGTATTTT
TRBJ2-7 NA TRBV28 TRBD2 CASTNAGLAGEEQYF TGTGCCAGCACCAACGCCGGATTAGCGGGAGAGGAACAGTACTTC
TRBJ1-6 NA TRBV27 NA CASGGAALLGLHF TGTGCCAGCGGAGGGGCGGCCTTGCTTGGCCTCCACTTT
TRBJ1-1 NA TRBV28 NA CASSLFLRGANTEAFF TGTGCCAGCAGTTTATTCCTACGGGGGGCGAACACTGAAGCTTTCTTT
TRBJ2-1 NA TRBV27 NA CASSLDSPRGIYNEQFF TGTGCCAGCAGTTTAGACTCTCCAAGGGGTATATACAATGAGCAGTTCTTC
TRBJ1-1 NA TRBV5-1 NA CASSRRDLNTEAFF TGCGCCAGCAGCCGACGGGACCTGAACACTGAAGCTTTCTTT
TRBJ2-7 NA TRBV19 TRBD1 CASSPGGQGYEQYF TGTGCCAGTAGTCCAGGGGGACAGGGATACGAGCAGTACTTC
TRBJ1-2 NA TRBV19 NA CASSFSGSAYGYTF TGTGCCAGTAGTTTCTCAGGGAGTGCCTATGGCTACACCTTC
TRBJ2-1 NA TRBV7-8 TRBD2 CASSLIGGSSYNEQFF TGTGCCAGCAGCTTAATAGGCGGGAGCTCCTACAATGAGCAGTTCTTC
TRBJ2-2 NA TRBV29-1 NA CSALGSNTGELFF TGCAGCGCTCTGGGTTCTAACACCGGGGAGCTGTTTTTT
TRBJ2-7 NA TRBV7-9 NA CASSLAQGDRSHEQYF TGTGCCAGCAGCTTAGCGCAAGGGGACCGGTCCCACGAGCAGTACTTC
TRBJ1-1 NA TRBV5-8 NA CASSLGYNTEAFF TGTGCCAGCAGCTTGGGTTACAACACTGAAGCTTTCTTT
TRBJ1-2 NA TRBV21-1 NA CASSNPRHQKTNYGYTF TGTGCCAGCAGCAACCCGAGACACCAGAAAACTAACTATGGCTACACCTTC
TRBJ2-2 once TRBV28 NA CASSLIFAGVNTGELFF TGTGCCAGCAGTTTGATCTTCGCGGGTGTAAACACCGGGGAGCTGTTTTTT
TRBJ1-2 NA TRBV30 NA CAWSLGTGNYGYTF TGTGCCTGGAGCCTAGGGACCGGTAACTATGGCTACACCTTC
TRBJ2-7 NA TRBV7-9 NA CASSFTDEQYF TGTGCCAGCAGCTTCACTGACGAGCAGTACTTC
TRBJ2-5 once TRBV27 TRBD1 CASSLSPGTALETQYF TGTGCCAGCAGTTTATCACCCGGGACAGCTCTGGAGACCCAGTACTTC
TRBJ2-7 NA TRBV5-6 NA CASSSGAHYEQYF TGTGCCAGCAGCTCCGGGGCACACTACGAGCAGTACTTC
TRBJ2-1 NA TRBV27 NA CASRVPYYNEQFF TGTGCCAGCAGGGTGCCATACTACAATGAGCAGTTCTTC
TRBJ2-3 NA TRBV27 TRBD2 CASSLSPRGSTDTQYF TGTGCCAGCAGTTTATCGCCGCGGGGGAGCACAGATACGCAGTATTTT